These 16 T cell receptor beta chains were sequenced from one sample in a study of identifying expanded T cells in peripheral blood. TCRdb keeps only in-frame clones here, not all; method: immunoSEQ multiplex PCR. This sample has 90,000 to 100,000 clones, with 88% found just once. Sequencing was carried out using blood. These receptors were obtained from a person between 18 and 70 years old in good health.

The chain recombines TRBV27 with TRBJ2-3, with TRBD2 identical over 10 bases. Germline CDR1 and CDR2: MNHEY and SMNVEV (reference sequence). After removal of 2 bases from V and 4 bases from J, the junction contained 15 bases not matched to a gene. The CDR3 runs to 19 residues. The DNA of the CDR3 is TGTGCCAGCAGTTTAATGCCCGGGGAAGCGGGGGGGTGGGCAGATACGCAGTATTTT. Encoded protein: CASSLMPGEAGGWADTQYF.

The chain combines TRBV6-1 with TRBJ2-7; no clear D. Germline lookup yields CDR1 MNHNS and CDR2 SASEGT. The V end lost 1 base, the J end lost 6 bases, and 19 bases lay between the germline ends. The CDR3 extends over 16 amino acids. CDR3 sequence: CASSEESTGYRPEQYF. CDR3 bases: TGTGCCAGCAGTGAAGAGTCGACCGGGTATCGTCCCGAGCAGTACTTC.

The chain couples TRBV11-3 to TRBJ2-7; tentative D call: TRBD2 (6 bases). Looked up from germline, CDR1 is SGHNT and CDR2 is YENEEA. This CDR3 has 15 residues. Trimming took off 5 bases at V and 4 bases at J, with 18 bases between the two ends. CDR3 DNA: TGTGCCAGCAGCCCACACGGGGGAAGCCTATACGAGCAGTACTTC. This sequence encodes CASSPHGGSLYEQYF. The whole variable domain, remainder taken from reference TRBV11-3 and TRBJ2-7, is EAGVVQSPRYKIIEKKQPVAFWCNPISGHNTLYWYLQNLGQGPELLIRYENEEAVDDSQLPKDRFSAERLKGVDSTLKIQPAELGDSAVYLCASSPHGGSLYEQYFGPGTRLTVT.

Details on this clone: The junction departs from germline at one end; a sequencing error may be responsible. The CDR3 nucleotides read TGTGCCGGCAGTAAAGCGGGAGGGATAAGCCGGTTTAATGAGCAGTTCTTC. Amino acids: CAGSKAGGISRFNEQFF. V is TRBV6-1 and J is TRBJ2-1; 10 nucleotides line up with TRBD2. Germline CDR1 MNHNS, CDR2 SASEGT. The length of the CDR3 is 17 residues.

On this clone: Other DNA sequences in the same sample also yield this CDR3. In nucleotides, the CDR3 is TGTGCCAGCAGGAAGGGGGACAGGGGGGTTCAGCCCCAGCATTTT. Translated: CASRKGDRGVQPQHF. This chain joins TRBV6-1 and TRBJ1-5, with 11 bases identical to TRBD1. CDR3 length: 15 amino acids. From germline, CDR1 is MNHNS and CDR2 SASEGT. Trimming removed 6 bases from V and 6 bases from J; junction bases left unmatched: 7.

The chain uses TRBV5-6 and TRBJ1-1, with D uncertain. The CDR3 has 13 residues. Trimming cost V 6 bases and J 2 bases, with 11 bases left between them. Looked up from germline, CDR1 is SGHDT and CDR2 is YYEEEE. CDR3 in DNA: TGTGCCAGCACCCCCGGGGATAACACTGAAGCTTTCTTT. Protein: CASTPGDNTEAFF.

The chain has TRBV27 and TRBJ2-3; 7 nucleotides line up with TRBD1. There are 15 residues in the CDR3. V shed 5 bases, J shed 3 bases, and the junction held 8 bases outside the gene matches. Germline CDR1 and CDR2: MNHEY and SMNVEV (reference sequence). The CDR3 loop is CASSQTGSGTDTQYF. The CDR3 DNA reads TGTGCCAGCAGTCAGACAGGGAGTGGGACAGATACGCAGTATTTT.

The J gene is TRBJ1-5, the V gene TRBV30; possible D gene TRBD1, 5 bases. The CDR3 consists of 13 residues. Trimming left V 7 bases short and J 4 bases short, with 14 bases between. CDR1 GTSNPN and CDR2 SVGIG come from the germline V gene (reference sequence). CDR3 DNA: TGTGCCTACGATCTTAGGGGAAATCAGCCCCAGCATTTT. This translates into CAYDLRGNQPQHF.

The J gene is TRBJ1-1, the V gene TRBV5-1; D unresolved. This CDR3 comprises 15 residues. The V end lost 1 base, the J end lost 1 base, and 11 bases lay between the germline ends. Per the germline V gene, CDR1 is SGHRS and CDR2 is YFSETQ. This chain's CDR3 is CASSLSLGSNTEAFF. As DNA, the CDR3 is TGCGCCAGCAGCTTGAGTCTGGGATCGAACACTGAAGCTTTCTTT.

The V and J genes are TRBV10-2 and TRBJ2-3; TRBD2 agrees at 9 bases. Germline-derived CDR1 and CDR2 are WSHSY and SAAADI. V dropped 6 bases and J dropped 0; count of bases not matched to a gene: 7. This CDR3 is 16 amino acids long. Here the CDR3 DNA reads TGCGCCAGCAGCGGCCGGCGGGAGGGGAGCACAGATACGCAGTATTTT. It is translated as CASSGRREGSTDTQYF.

This chain connects TRBV6-5 to TRBJ1-6; D call uncertain. The CDR3 totals 14 residues. Germline values: CDR1 MNHEY, CDR2 SVGAGI. The germline V and J ends were trimmed by 7 bases and 3 bases, with 10 bases remaining between them. CDR3 nucleotides: TGTGCCAGCACCACGAAGAACTATAATTCACCCCTCCACTTT. This sequence encodes CASTTKNYNSPLHF.

This chain connects TRBV5-1 to TRBJ1-4, with 7 positions matching TRBD1. CDR1 is SGHRS, CDR2 YFSETQ, per germline. Trimming removed 4 bases from V and 0 bases from J; junction bases left unmatched: 6. The CDR3 sequence is 16 residues long. The CDR3 DNA reads TGCGCCAGCAGCCCCCGGGACAGTGCAACTAATGAAAAACTGTTTTTT. Encoded protein: CASSPRDSATNEKLFF.

The gene calls are TRBV19 and TRBJ2-5; TRBD1 agrees at 12 bases. J lost 5 bases, V lost 5 bases, and 9 bases had no gene match. From germline, CDR1 is LNHDA and CDR2 SQIVND (reference sequence). The CDR3 extends over 16 amino acids. Here the CDR3 reads CASSAKGQGAFETQYF. CDR3 sequence (DNA): TGTGCCAGTAGTGCAAAGGGACAGGGGGCGTTTGAGACCCAGTACTTC.

The gene calls are TRBV5-5 and TRBJ2-3, with TRBD1 matching over 7 bases. The CDR3 sequence is 13 residues long. Germline lookup yields CDR1 SGHKS and CDR2 YYEKEE (reference sequence). Trimming took 4 bases from V and 4 from J; bases not matched to a gene: 3. The chain's CDR3 is CASSLTGPDTQYF. DNA for the CDR3: TGTGCCAGCAGCCTGACAGGGCCAGATACGCAGTATTTT. The complete variable domain, with remaining parts taken from reference TRBV5-5 and TRBJ2-3, reads DAGVTQSPTHLIKTRGQQVTLRCSPISGHKSVSWYQQVLGQGPQFIFQYYEKEERGRGNFPDRFSARQFPNYSSELNVNALLLGDSALYLCASSLTGPDTQYFGPGTRLTVL.

The chain has TRBV7-9 and TRBJ1-2; D uncertain. The CDR3 runs to 15 residues. The germline V and J ends were trimmed by 2 bases and 1 base, with 11 bases remaining between them. Germline CDR1 SEHNR, CDR2 FQNEAQ (reference sequence). The CDR3 DNA reads as TGTGCCAGCAGCTTAAATTCGGACTTTAACTATGGCTACACCTTC. Protein product: CASSLNSDFNYGYTF.

The sample holds one count of this clone. The rearrangement links TRBV5-1 to TRBJ2-3, with TRBD2 matching 10 bases. The germline CDR1 and CDR2 sequences are SGHRS and YFSETQ. V shed 2 bases and J 10 bases; nucleotides not matched to a gene: 7. CDR3 length equals 14 residues. The CDR3 DNA is TGCGCCAGCAGCTTAAGCGGGGGGGCCGGTGCGCAGTATTTT. It translates to CASSLSGGAGAQYF.